A selection of T cell receptor beta chains follows, all from one sample in a study of blood T cell repertoires in COVID-19. Sequencing used immunoSEQ multiplex PCR; TCRdb keeps in-frame clones, though not all of them. This table holds roughly 80,000 clones, 84% found once. Sequencing was carried out using peripheral blood. The receptors were sampled from a human donor in a cohort sampled during active COVID-19. Both conserved end residues are part of each CDR3. D genes are given only for firm matches. Some rows have no size entry. The others give once, few or many, or a class for an expanded clone.

J | size | V | D | CDR3 | DNA
TRBJ2-3 | - | TRBV30 | - | CAWSTGSSTDTQYF | TGTGCCTGGAGTACAGGGTCTAGCACAGATACGCAGTATTTT
TRBJ2-2 | - | TRBV7-2 | TRBD2 | CASSPTSGRAPGELFF | TGTGCCAGCAGCCCTACTAGCGGGAGGGCCCCCGGGGAGCTGTTTTTT
TRBJ2-3 | - | TRBV6-5 | - | CASSLQGTDTQYF | TGTGCCAGCAGTCTCCAGGGAACAGATACGCAGTATTTT
TRBJ1-2 | - | TRBV7-2 | TRBD1 | CASSLGQASNYGYTF | TGTGCCAGCAGCCTGGGACAGGCATCCAACTATGGCTACACCTTC
TRBJ2-5 | - | TRBV9 | TRBD2 | CASSGLGGMETQYF | TGTGCCAGCAGCGGACTCGGGGGGATGGAGACCCAGTACTTC
TRBJ1-5 | - | TRBV5-8 | TRBD1 | CASSPGTAEMGQPQHF | TGTGCCAGCAGCCCTGGGACAGCGGAGATGGGTCAGCCCCAGCATTTT
TRBJ2-7 | - | TRBV28 | - | CASRGSGTPEEEQYF | TGTGCCAGCAGGGGATCGGGGACTCCGGAGGAGGAGCAGTACTTC
TRBJ2-5 | - | TRBV11-2 | TRBD1 | CASKSDRGETQYF | TGTGCCAGCAAGTCTGACAGGGGGGAGACCCAGTACTTC
TRBJ2-7 | - | TRBV6-5 | TRBD1 | CASGRDSLAYEQYF | TGTGCCAGCGGACGGGACAGTCTCGCCTACGAGCAGTACTTC
TRBJ2-2 | - | TRBV5-1 | - | CASSTQGTGELFF | TGCGCCAGCAGCACTCAGGGTACCGGGGAGCTGTTTTTT
TRBJ2-2 | - | TRBV5-1 | TRBD1 | CASSSAPGQGETGELFF | TGCGCCAGCAGCTCAGCTCCGGGACAGGGCGAAACCGGGGAGCTGTTTTTT
TRBJ1-2 | - | TRBV5-1 | TRBD1 | CASSLGQGNYGYTF | TGCGCCAGCAGCTTGGGACAGGGGAACTATGGCTACACCTTC
TRBJ2-1 | - | TRBV6-5 | TRBD1 | CASSWDSNYNEQFF | TGTGCCAGCAGTTGGGACAGCAACTACAATGAGCAGTTCTTC
TRBJ2-3 | - | TRBV24-1 | - | CATSDWVGGKTDTQYF | TGTGCCACCAGTGATTGGGTAGGGGGAAAGACAGATACGCAGTATTTT
TRBJ1-5 | - | TRBV5-8 | - | CASSLLGPPQHF | TGTGCCAGCAGCTTATTGGGGCCACCCCAGCATTTT
TRBJ2-5 | - | TRBV27 | - | CASGGLAGFWETQYF | TGTGCCAGCGGTGGACTGGCGGGGTTTTGGGAGACCCAGTACTTC
TRBJ1-2 | - | TRBV6-1 | - | CASSEAARYGYTF | TGTGCCAGCAGTGAAGCTGCCAGATATGGCTACACCTTC
TRBJ2-7 | - | TRBV18 | TRBD2 | CASSPSAGQRGGYEQYF | TGTGCCAGCTCACCAAGTGCTGGTCAGCGGGGGGGCTACGAGCAGTACTTC
TRBJ2-2 | - | TRBV27 | TRBD2 | CASSLLLAGGSGELFF | TGTGCCAGCAGTTTACTACTAGCGGGAGGATCCGGGGAGCTGTTTTTT
TRBJ1-5 | few | TRBV2 | - | CASSLGSSGNQPQHF | TGTGCCAGCAGCCTAGGGAGCTCGGGGAATCAGCCCCAGCATTTT
TRBJ2-1 | - | TRBV5-1 | - | CASSSGLSYNEQFF | TGCGCCAGCAGCTCGGGACTCTCCTACAATGAGCAGTTCTTC
TRBJ1-2 | - | TRBV7-2 | - | CASSLDRTNYGYTF | TGTGCCAGCAGCTTAGACAGGACTAACTATGGCTACACCTTC
TRBJ2-3 | - | TRBV24-1 | TRBD2 | CATSDPRAGGSPGTQYF | TGTGCCACCAGTGACCCGAGGGCGGGAGGGTCCCCAGGAACGCAGTATTTT
TRBJ2-4 | many | TRBV3-1/TRBV3-2 | TRBD1 | CASSQDSGTGEVNAKNIQYF | TGTGCCAGCAGCCAAGACTCCGGGACAGGGGAGGTAAACGCCAAAAACATTCAGTACTTC
TRBJ2-2 | - | TRBV9 | - | CASSSDSGGGRYGGELFF | TGTGCCAGCAGCTCCGACTCGGGGGGCGGGAGATATGGCGGGGAGCTGTTTTTT
TRBJ1-2 | - | TRBV19 | TRBD1 | CASSTSGTVYGYTF | TGTGCCAGTAGTACGTCCGGGACAGTCTATGGCTACACCTTC
TRBJ2-7 | few | TRBV5-6 | - | CASSGRRTTAYEQYF | TGTGCCAGCAGCGGTCGGCGGACAACGGCCTACGAGCAGTACTTC
TRBJ1-6 | - | TRBV18 | - | CASSPLANSPLHF | TGTGCCAGCTCACCATTGGCCAATTCACCCCTCCACTTT
TRBJ2-1 | - | TRBV27 | TRBD2 | CASSLSPSGGYNEQFF | TGTGCCAGCAGTTTATCCCCTAGCGGGGGTTACAATGAGCAGTTCTTC
TRBJ1-5 | - | TRBV6-5 | TRBD1 | CASRPGQSNNQPQHF | TGTGCCAGCAGACCGGGACAGTCTAACAATCAGCCCCAGCATTTT
TRBJ2-7 | - | TRBV12-3/TRBV12-4 | - | CASSLSEQYF | TGTGCCAGCAGCCTATCTGAGCAGTACTTC
TRBJ2-2 | - | TRBV2 | TRBD2 | CATGTSNTGELFF | TGTGCCACCGGGACTAGCAACACCGGGGAGCTGTTTTTT
TRBJ1-1 | - | TRBV6-4 | - | CASLAGWGAFF | TGTGCCAGCCTGGCAGGGTGGGGAGCTTTCTTT
TRBJ2-6 | - | TRBV27 | - | CASRPGESGANVLTF | TGTGCCAGCAGGCCAGGGGAGTCTGGGGCCAACGTCCTGACTTTC
TRBJ1-3 | - | TRBV28 | - | CASSRGTGSGNTIYF | TGTGCCAGCAGCCGCGGAACAGGGTCTGGAAACACCATATATTTT
TRBJ2-7 | - | TRBV10-1 | TRBD2 | CASSLSGRALEQYF | TGCGCCAGCAGTTTAAGCGGGAGGGCCCTCGAGCAGTACTTC
TRBJ1-2 | - | TRBV18 | TRBD1 | CASSPPDRRKSNYGYTF | TGTGCCAGCTCACCTCCGGACAGGCGGAAGTCTAACTATGGCTACACCTTC
TRBJ1-4 | - | TRBV5-1 | TRBD1 | CASSPGQGSRYEKLFF | TGCGCCAGCAGTCCGGGACAGGGGTCGAGGTATGAAAAACTGTTTTTT
TRBJ1-5 | - | TRBV28 | - | CASSSPGSGFPQHF | TGTGCCAGCAGCTCACCGGGGAGCGGGTTCCCCCAGCATTTT
TRBJ2-2 | - | TRBV7-9 | - | CASSSSPQGTGELFF | TGTGCCAGCAGCTCGAGCCCCCAGGGCACCGGGGAGCTGTTTTTT
TRBJ2-1 | - | TRBV29-1 | TRBD2 | CSVVGGYTEQFF | TGCAGCGTTGTCGGGGGGTACACTGAGCAGTTCTTC
TRBJ1-4 | - | TRBV25-1 | - | CASSDGGGMGEKLFF | TGTGCCAGCAGTGACGGTGGGGGGATGGGGGAAAAACTGTTTTTT
TRBJ2-2 | - | TRBV11-2 | - | CASSLYHTGGTGELFF | TGTGCCAGCAGCTTATATCACACAGGCGGCACCGGGGAGCTGTTTTTT
TRBJ2-5 | - | TRBV28 | TRBD2 | CASSLGLAGQETQYF | TGTGCCAGCAGTTTGGGACTAGCGGGGCAAGAGACCCAGTACTTC
TRBJ2-5 | - | TRBV5-1 | - | CASSAKETQYF | TGCGCCAGCAGCGCTAAAGAGACCCAGTACTTC
TRBJ2-1 | once | TRBV5-1 | - | CASSERQTSSYNEQFF | TGCGCCAGCAGCGAACGACAGACTAGCTCCTACAATGAGCAGTTCTTC
TRBJ2-7 | - | TRBV2 | TRBD2 | CASRYAVGGYEQYF | TGTGCCAGCAGGTACGCCGTCGGGGGGTACGAGCAGTACTTT
TRBJ1-3 | - | TRBV5-4 | - | CASSLGRGKQGSGNTIYF | TGTGCCAGCAGCTTGGGAAGGGGAAAACAGGGCTCTGGAAACACCATATATTTT
TRBJ1-2 | once | TRBV6-1 | - | CASSERKTPGLYGYTF | TGTGCCAGCAGTGAAAGAAAGACACCGGGACTCTATGGCTACACCTTC
TRBJ2-5 | - | TRBV7-9 | TRBD1 | CASSPGTGVAQYF | TGTGCCAGCAGTCCCGGGACAGGGGTGGCCCAGTACTTC
TRBJ1-6 | - | TRBV7-9 | - | CASSQTRNSPLHF | TGTGCCAGCAGCCAAACGCGGAATTCACCCCTCCACTTT
TRBJ1-4 | - | TRBV5-4 | TRBD1 | CASSTDRGAEKLFF | TGTGCCAGCAGCACGGACAGGGGGGCTGAAAAACTGTTTTTT
TRBJ2-3 | - | TRBV5-4 | TRBD2 | CASSLWGSGGANTQYF | TGTGCCAGCAGCTTGTGGGGTAGCGGGGGGGCCAATACGCAGTATTTT
TRBJ2-7 | - | TRBV30 | TRBD2 | CAWSSGGYEQYF | TGTGCCTGGAGTAGCGGGGGTTACGAGCAGTACTTC
TRBJ2-2 | - | TRBV5-1 | TRBD1 | CASSPQATGTGELFF | TGCGCCAGCAGCCCTCAAGCGACAGGGACCGGGGAGCTGTTTTTT
TRBJ2-2 | - | TRBV19 | - | CASSIVGLPNTGELFF | TGTGCCAGTAGTATAGTGGGGCTACCAAACACCGGGGAGCTGTTTTTT
TRBJ2-7 | few | TRBV11-3 | TRBD1 | CASSLGSDRAEQYF | TGTGCCAGCAGCTTAGGATCGGACAGGGCCGAGCAGTACTTC
TRBJ2-5 | - | TRBV5-4 | TRBD1 | CASSDDRGGDQYF | TGTGCCAGCAGCGACGACAGGGGCGGGGACCAGTACTTC
TRBJ2-1 | - | TRBV5-1 | TRBD1 | CASSLFRTGTANNEQFF | TGCGCCAGCAGCCTCTTCCGAACCGGGACAGCAAACAATGAGCAGTTCTTC
TRBJ1-4 | once | TRBV30 | TRBD1 | CAWRGYRDRVNEKLFF | TGTGCCTGGAGGGGATATAGGGACAGAGTAAATGAAAAACTGTTTTTT